The rows below give T cell receptor beta chains drawn from one sample of a study of cytomegalovirus exposure and HLA in healthy donors. The method was immunoSEQ multiplex PCR; TCRdb's version includes in-frame clones alone and lacks a portion of them. Of more than 150,000 clones in the sample, around four fifths were seen once. The sequenced sample was PBMCs. These TCRs come from a woman aged 18-29 years in good health and CMV-seronegative. The CDR3 runs from the conserved cysteine through the conserved F or W. The D gene is left open where the match is weak. The size of a clone is reported for some rows only, either as once, few or many, or as a class for expanded clones.

>TRBD2|TRBJ2-2|TRBV6-1|15|.
TGTGCCAGCAGTGAATGGACTAGCGCCACCGGGGAGCTGTTTTTT
CASSEWTSATGELFF
>TRBD2|TRBJ2-3|TRBV7-2|17|.
TGTGCCAGCAGCTCAGCCAGACTAGCGGTTAGCACAGATACGCAGTATTTT
CASSSARLAVSTDTQYF
>TRBD2|TRBJ2-2|TRBV14|16|.
TGTGCCAGCAGCCCAACTAGCGCGAGGGACACCGGGGAGCTGTTTTTT
CASSPTSARDTGELFF
>TRBD1|TRBJ1-2|TRBV6-5|15|.
TGTGCCAGCAGTACGGGACAGGGGGCAGGCTATGGCTACACCTTC
CASSTGQGAGYGYTF
>TRBD2|TRBJ2-2|TRBV5-1|16|.
TGCGCCAGCAGTCGGACTAGCGGGACGAACACCGGGGAGCTGTTTTTT
CASSRTSGTNTGELFF
>TRBD1|TRBJ2-7|TRBV7-3|16|.
TGTGCCAGCAGCTTAAGGACCGGGACAGGGCTCAACGAGCAGTACTTC
CASSLRTGTGLNEQYF
>.|TRBJ2-2|TRBV19|15|.
TGTGCCAGTAGTATAAAGCTAGCGAACGCCGGGGAGCTGTTTTTT
CASSIKLANAGELFF
>.|TRBJ2-5|TRBV21-1|16|.
TGTGCCAGCAGCAATCCTAGTCCAGCGGGGGAAGAGACCCAGTACTTC
CASSNPSPAGEETQYF
>.|TRBJ2-6|TRBV7-9|17|once
TGTGCCAGCAGCCATCTACTGACATACTCTGGGGCCAACGTCCTGACTTTC
CASSHLLTYSGANVLTF
>TRBD1|TRBJ1-4|TRBV7-6|15|.
TGTGCCAGCAGCTCGGGACAGGGGAATCGGGAAAAACTGTTTTTT
CASSSGQGNREKLFF
>.|TRBJ2-1|TRBV18|14|.
TGTGCCAGCTCCCCTACCGTAGACTACAATGAGCAGTTCTTC
CASSPTVDYNEQFF
>.|TRBJ2-1|TRBV12-2|18|.
TGTGCAAGTCGCTTAGCGTGGCTGGGGACAGGGGGCCCATGTGAGCAGTTCTTC
CASRLAWLGTGGPCEQFF
>.|TRBJ2-7|TRBV2|13|.
TGTGCCAGCAGAACCGGCGGGGAATACGAGCAGTACTTC
CASRTGGEYEQYF
>TRBD2|TRBJ2-1|TRBV4-2|16|.
TGTGCCAGCACCCAGTCTCTAGCGGGGGGGCACAATGAGCAGTTCTTC
CASTQSLAGGHNEQFF
>TRBD2|TRBJ2-3|TRBV9|15|.
TGTGCCAGCAGTATCCGGGACTACCACACAGATACGCAGTATTTT
CASSIRDYHTDTQYF
>TRBD1|TRBJ2-7|TRBV28|14|.
TGTGCCAGCAGAGGACAGGGGGAGGGGGACGAGCAGTACTTC
CASRGQGEGDEQYF
>.|TRBJ2-7|TRBV5-1|12|few
TGCGCCAGCAGCTTGGACGGCTACGAGCAGTACTTC
CASSLDGYEQYF
>TRBD2|TRBJ2-1|TRBV7-9|14|.
TGTGCCAGCAGCTTAGCTTGGGGGGGCAATGAGCAGTTCTTC
CASSLAWGGNEQFF
>.|TRBJ1-2|TRBV9|12|.
TGTGCCAGCAGCGAGACCCTGGGGCAGGGAACCTTC
CASSETLGQGTF
>TRBD1|TRBJ1-1|TRBV7-8|14|.
TGTGCCAGCAGCGGGGACAGGGAGTTCACTGAAGCTTTCTTT
CASSGDREFTEAFF
>TRBD1|TRBJ2-7|TRBV6-5|15|.
TGTGCCAGCAGTTACCGTACGGGACAGCCCTACGAGCAGTACTTC
CASSYRTGQPYEQYF
>.|TRBJ2-5|TRBV7-7|15|few
TGTGCCAGCAGCTTAGACGGGGCAGGGGCGGGGACCCAGTACTTC
CASSLDGAGAGTQYF
>TRBD2|TRBJ2-1|TRBV19|15|.
TGTGCCAGTAGTATCACTAGCGGGAGTCCGACTGAGCAGTTCTTC
CASSITSGSPTEQFF
>TRBD1|TRBJ1-2|TRBV5-1|14|once
TGCGCCAGCAGCTTGGGGACAGGGGGCGAGGGCTACACCTTC
CASSLGTGGEGYTF
>.|TRBJ1-5|TRBV28|15|once
TGTGCCAGCAAAGCCTCCGGGGGGCGGAATCAGCCCCAGCATTTT
CASKASGGRNQPQHF
>.|TRBJ1-5|TRBV19|14|.
TGTGCCAGTAGTATGGGAGGGCAGTACCAGCCCCAGCATTTT
CASSMGGQYQPQHF
>.|TRBJ1-4|TRBV2|13|.
TGTGCCAGCAGGGGGGGGCAGGCTGAAAAACTGTTTTTT
CASRGGQAEKLFF
>TRBD1|TRBJ2-7|TRBV5-1|14|.
TGCGCCAGCAGAAGACAGGGGATGAGTTACGAGCAGTACTTC
CASRRQGMSYEQYF
>.|TRBJ1-2|TRBV7-9|15|.
TGTGCCAGCAGCACCTCAGGCATACCTCACTATGGCTACACCTTC
CASSTSGIPHYGYTF
>TRBD1|TRBJ1-5|TRBV18|16|.
TGTGCCAGCTCACCACCGCGGCAGGGGGTGAATCAGCCCCAGCATTTT
CASSPPRQGVNQPQHF
>.|TRBJ2-3|TRBV5-4|15|once
TGTGCCAGCAGTTCGAGCGGGTCGTGGGGAGATACGCAGTATTTT
CASSSSGSWGDTQYF
>TRBD1|TRBJ2-7|TRBV2|14|once
TGTGCCAGCAGTGAACAGGGGGCATGGTACGAGCAGTACTTC
CASSEQGAWYEQYF
>TRBD1|TRBJ1-5|TRBV29-1|13|.
TGCAGCGTGGGGACAGAGGGCAATCAGCCCCAGCATTTT
CSVGTEGNQPQHF
>TRBD1|TRBJ2-7|TRBV19|15|few
TGTGCCAGTGACACCGGGACAGCGATCCCCTACGAGCAGTACTTC
CASDTGTAIPYEQYF
>.|TRBJ2-1|TRBV7-9|16|.
TGTGCCAGCAGCGAAACCCCCGGTGGGAGTCAGAATGAGCAGTTCTTC
CASSETPGGSQNEQFF
>TRBD2|TRBJ2-1|TRBV19|18|.
TGTGCCAGTAGTATAGATCTATCTAGCGGGAGCAGAAGGAATGAGCAGTTCTTC
CASSIDLSSGSRRNEQFF
>TRBD1|TRBJ1-4|TRBV25-1|15|.
TGTGCCAGCAGTGAATACACAGGGGTATATGAAAAACTGTTTTTT
CASSEYTGVYEKLFF